This T cell receptor beta chain was captured by sequencing in a study of cytomegalovirus exposure and HLA in healthy donors. Study-wide findings and caveats: Listed as cytomegalovirus-associated were more than 150 TCR beta chains. Per published reports, the classifier diagnosed cytomegalovirus status with high specificity and sensitivity. In the roughly 130 validation repertoires, a later analysis found that first-cohort TCR clusters tended to co-occur.

Remarks on this clone: Its specificity is unknown.

Measured with immunoSEQ multiplex PCR; TCRdb has only the in-frame clones, and not every one. The sample carries more than 55,000 clones, approximately 89% recorded once. V dropped 2 bases and J dropped 0 bases, with 5 bases sitting between them. The CDR3 length is 14 residues. Per the germline V gene, CDR1 is MNHNY and CDR2 is SVGAGI (reference sequence). The sequencing sample was made of PBMCs. The chain is built from TRBV6-6 and TRBJ1-5; no firm D call. The source of this sequence is a woman aged 18-30 years in good health and CMV-seronegative. DNA for the CDR3: TGTGCCAGCAGTTACGCCTATAGCAATCAGCCCCAGCATTTT. It is translated as CASSYAYSNQPQHF.